The present T cell receptor beta chain was sequenced within a study of cytomegalovirus exposure and HLA in healthy donors. Regarding the study as a whole: According to the study, around 180 TCR beta chains were cytomegalovirus-associated.

Only in-frame clones appear in the TCRdb table, and some are missing; sequencing was by immunoSEQ multiplex PCR. This table has around 250,000 clones, about 90% appearing once. A note on this clone: Its matching antigen is unknown.

CDR3 length: 15 residues. V dropped 3 bases and J dropped 7; count of bases not matched to a gene: 8. Germline V gives CDR1 SGHRS, CDR2 YFSETQ. The donors were members of the roughly 130-subject validation cohort (separate from the approximately 670-subject first cohort). The V call is TRBV5-1, the J call TRBJ1-1; 11 nucleotides match TRBD1. Sequencing was performed on PBMCs. This TCR came from a woman aged 30 to 39 in good health and CMV-seronegative. The CDR3 region has the DNA TGCGCCAGCAGCTGGCAGGGACAGGGGGACTTTGAAGCTTTCTTT. Translation gives CASSWQGQGDFEAFF.